This TCR beta chain was sequenced in a study of OX40 agonist ivuxolimab in advanced cancers. This CDR3 has 15 residues. The V and J ends lost 6 bases and 3 bases respectively, with 15 bases between them. Per germline, CDR1 MDHEN and CDR2 SYDVKM. The assay was immunoSEQ multiplex PCR, and TCRdb's table has in-frame clones only and misses some. This table holds roughly 100,000 clones, 93% found once. The sample in question was CD4+ or CD8+ T cells sorted from blood, obtained in a trial of the OX40 agonist ivuxolimab. The source is an adult with an advanced solid tumor such as melanoma, head and neck, liver or kidney cancer. The chain is built from TRBV28 and TRBJ1-5; D might be TRBD1 (5 bases). CDR3 DNA sequence: TGTGCCAGCAGCGAGACCAGGGAGGTCAATCAGCCCCAGCATTTT. As protein: CASSETREVNQPQHF.